This T cell receptor (beta chain) was captured by sequencing in a study of regulatory T cells in long-lasting Graves disease. Whole-study results and caveats: Tissue studied was limited to peripheral blood, excluding thyroid tissue. The study found lower TCR diversity in persistent Graves' patients than in newly diagnosed ones.

This clonotype was recorded many times. Its antigen is still unknown. CDR3-region Arm-PCR and iRepertoire HTBI primers produced the TCR beta libraries. One entry per CDR3 protein results from TCRdb running MiXCR on the multiplex PCR reads. The table records some 440,000 distinct CDR3 sequences, around 21% of them present only once. Regarding time point: persistent/refractory GD, antithyroid drugs over 5 years with positive TRAb. The TCR library was made from RNA extracted from PBMCs. Diagnosing Graves' disease relied on the American Thyroid Association guidelines. The sequence came from a female donor with Graves disease. The input for sequencing was peripheral blood mononuclear cells (PBMCs), taken when the disease was refractory, from a patient treated with antithyroid drugs.

The CDR3 DNA follows: TGTGCCAGCAGGCTTCTTGGTATGAACACTGAAGCTTTCTTT. Protein: CASRLLGMNTEAFF. V gene TRBV28 combines with J gene TRBJ1-1; D unresolved. Trimming cost V 6 bases and J 0 bases, with 11 bases left between them. The CDR3 is 14 residues long. The V gene's germline CDR1 is MDHEN and CDR2 SYDVKM.